Each of the 17 T cell receptor beta chains below was sequenced from the same sample in a study of shared clonotypes between healthy human individuals. The protocol was immunoSEQ multiplex PCR, while the TCRdb copy is restricted to in-frame clones and leaves out a portion. The data contain 2,100,000 or so clones, about 94% of them seen just once; the ten biggest clones take up less than 0.15%. Sequenced: naive CD4+ T cells sorted from blood. Noted subset: CD45RA+ positively selected. These TCRs come from a man aged 18 to 29 in good health.

This clone was detected only once. This sequence joins TRBV2 and TRBJ2-2, with D tentatively TRBD1 (7 bases). The ends were cut back, 5 bases at V and 5 bases at J, with 15 bases in the middle. Germline V gene lookup returns CDR1 SNHLY and CDR2 FYNNEI. This CDR3 has 15 residues. In DNA form, the CDR3 reads TGTGCCAGCAGTTTACAGGGGACTGGTACCGGGGAGCTGTTTTTT. As protein: CASSLQGTGTGELFF.

The chain carries TRBV5-1 and TRBJ1-3; D is perhaps TRBD1 (6 bases). Germline V gives CDR1 SGHRS, CDR2 YFSETQ. V was pared by 6 bases and J by 7 bases, with 20 bases between. The CDR3 is 15 residues long. The CDR3 here is CASKKEEGEENTIYF. Here the CDR3 DNA reads TGCGCCAGCAAAAAAGAGGAGGGGGAAGAGAACACCATATATTTT.

The chain has TRBV6-4 and TRBJ2-6; 7 nucleotides match TRBD2. With V trimmed by 10 bases and J by 0 bases, 12 bases remained unmatched. The CDR3 extends over 17 amino acids. Germline V gives CDR1 MRHNA, CDR2 SNTAGT. The CDR3 sequence is CAIGGIPGISGANVLTF. CDR3 DNA sequence: TGTGCCATCGGGGGGATCCCTGGGATCTCTGGGGCCAACGTCCTGACTTTC.

The rearrangement links TRBV5-1 to TRBJ2-3; 8 nucleotides line up with TRBD2. Losses at the gene ends were 4 bases for V and 2 bases for J; bases not matched to a gene: 6. From germline, CDR1 is SGHRS and CDR2 YFSETQ. The CDR3 loop spans 15 amino acids. The CDR3 loop reads CASSREGGSTDTQYF. DNA for the CDR3: TGCGCCAGCAGCCGGGAGGGTGGATCCACAGATACGCAGTATTTT.

This chain links TRBV6-6 with TRBJ1-1; TRBD1 is a possible D gene (5 bases). Germline V gene lookup returns CDR1 MNHNY and CDR2 SVGAGI (reference sequence). V was pared by 5 bases and J by 4 bases, with 17 bases between. This CDR3 spans 15 amino acids. For the CDR3, the DNA is TGTGCCAGCAGTCCGGATGGGGCCTTGGGCACTGAAGCTTTCTTT. Amino acids: CASSPDGALGTEAFF.

This chain uses TRBV19 with TRBJ2-1; 7 bases match TRBD2. The CDR3 spans 15 residues. Germline V gene lookup returns CDR1 LNHDA and CDR2 SQIVND (reference sequence). The V and J ends lost 0 bases and 6 bases, in that order; junction bases with no gene match: 5. CDR3 loop: CASSIDLGRGNEQFF. The DNA for the CDR3 is TGTGCCAGTAGTATAGATCTGGGGAGGGGCAATGAGCAGTTCTTC. Full variable domain (rest looked up from reference TRBV19 and TRBJ2-1): DGGITQSPKYLFRKEGQNVTLSCEQNLNHDAMYWYRQDPGQGLRLIYYSQIVNDFQKGDIAEGYSVSREKKESFPLTVTSAQKNPTAFYLCASSIDLGRGNEQFFGPGTRLTVL.

A remark on this clone: Other DNA sequences of this sample code for an identical CDR3. The J gene is TRBJ2-3, the V gene TRBV5-1; D is uncertain. From germline, CDR1 is SGHRS and CDR2 YFSETQ. The V end lost 0 bases, the J end lost 0 bases, and 8 bases lay between the germline ends. The CDR3 sequence is 15 residues long. This chain's CDR3 is CASSLDGTSTDTQYF. As DNA, the CDR3 is TGCGCCAGCAGCTTGGATGGTACTAGCACAGATACGCAGTATTTT.

This chain connects TRBV5-1 to TRBJ1-3, with a weak D call TRBD1 (6 bases). Trimming stripped 3 bases from V and 4 bases from J, with 11 bases between. The CDR3 is 14 residues long. Per germline, CDR1 SGHRS and CDR2 YFSETQ. CDR3 sequence reads: CASSSGAGGNTIYF. The CDR3 DNA reads TGCGCCAGCAGCTCAGGGGCTGGAGGAAACACCATATATTTT.

This clone was observed once. The J gene is TRBJ2-7, the V gene TRBV27; D is unclear. Deletions cut 8 bases from V and 0 bases from J, with 14 bases between. The CDR3 covers 14 residues. CDR1 MNHEY and CDR2 SMNVEV come from the germline V gene (reference sequence). The CDR3 here is CASPMGRSSYEQYF. The DNA of the CDR3 is TGTGCCAGCCCGATGGGAAGGTCCTCCTACGAGCAGTACTTC.

The V call is TRBV7-2, the J call TRBJ2-7, with D possibly TRBD2 on 8 matching bases. The CDR3 is made up of 15 amino acids. CDR1 is SGHTA, CDR2 FQGNSA, per germline. Trimming pared 4 bases from V and 2 bases from J, leaving 15 bases between. In DNA, the CDR3 is TGTGCCAGCAGCTCCCAGGGGGGACTAGCCTACGAGCAGTACTTC. Its protein is CASSSQGGLAYEQYF.

This clone was seen only once. The V gene is TRBV11-3, the J gene TRBJ1-1, with no clear D. This CDR3 is built from 13 residues. Trimming took 5 bases from V and 1 from J, leaving 8 bases between them. Germline CDR1 and CDR2: SGHNT and YENEEA. CDR3 residues: CASSIGRNTEAFF. The CDR3 DNA sequence: TGTGCCAGCAGCATAGGCAGGAACACTGAAGCTTTCTTT.

V and J are TRBV6-6 and TRBJ1-5; 7 bases are shared with TRBD1. Germline values: CDR1 MNHNY, CDR2 SVGAGI (reference sequence). This CDR3 is built from 16 residues. Trimming at V came to 2 bases and at J to 7 bases, leaving 11 bases not matched to a gene. The CDR3 is CASSYRGGQGGQPQHF. CDR3 coding DNA: TGTGCCAGCAGTTACCGAGGGGGGCAGGGGGGCCAGCCCCAGCATTTT.

V and J are TRBV6-6 and TRBJ2-2; D remains ambiguous. The CDR3 is made up of 12 amino acids. The V and J ends lost 2 bases and 7 bases respectively, with 5 bases between them. Germline lookup yields CDR1 MNHNY and CDR2 SVGAGI (reference sequence). The CDR3 bases are TGTGCCAGCAGTTACCTGGTCGGGGAGCTGTTTTTT. Translation gives CASSYLVGELFF.

This sequence joins TRBV27 and TRBJ1-5, with 8 bases identical to TRBD1. V lost 2 bases and J lost 2; bases outside the gene matches: 2. The germline gives CDR1 MNHEY, CDR2 SMNVEV (reference sequence). The CDR3 runs to 15 residues. In nucleotides, the CDR3 is TGTGCCAGCAGTTTAGGGACAGGACGCAATCAGCCCCAGCATTTT. This gives the protein CASSLGTGRNQPQHF.

For this clone: The same CDR3 arises from other DNA sequences in this sample as well. The rearrangement links TRBV7-2 to TRBJ1-1, with D possibly being TRBD1 (5 bases). The germline V gene has CDR1 SGHTA and CDR2 FQGNSA. The CDR3 consists of 15 residues. The germline V and J ends were trimmed by 6 bases and 0 bases, with 14 bases remaining between them. For the CDR3, the DNA is TGTGCCAGCAGTCTCGTCGGGGGGTTGAACACTGAAGCTTTCTTT. This codes for CASSLVGGLNTEAFF.

V gene TRBV28 combines with J gene TRBJ2-7, with D uncertain. V was trimmed by 2 bases and J by 0 bases, leaving 14 bases between them. Germline lookup yields CDR1 MDHEN and CDR2 SYDVKM. This CDR3 contains 16 residues. The CDR3 region is CASSLHGRTLSYEQYF. The CDR3 bases are TGTGCCAGCAGTTTACATGGCAGAACGCTCTCCTACGAGCAGTACTTC.

The genes are TRBV30 and TRBJ1-1; 7 bases are shared with TRBD1. From germline, CDR1 is GTSNPN and CDR2 SVGIG (reference sequence). Losses at the gene ends were 2 bases for V and 11 bases for J; bases not matched to a gene: 5. This CDR3 contains 11 residues. CDR3 region: CAWSRDSWAFF. The CDR3 DNA reads TGTGCCTGGAGTAGGGACAGCTGGGCTTTCTTT. The full variable domain, completed using reference TRBV30 and TRBJ1-1, is SQTIHQWPATLVQPVGSPLSLECTVEGTSNPNLYWYRQAAGRGLQLLFYSVGIGQISSEVPQNLSASRPQDRQFILSSKKLLLSDSGFYLCAWSRDSWAFFGQGTRLTVV.